This T cell receptor (beta chain) was documented in a study of cytomegalovirus exposure and HLA in healthy donors. Regarding the study as a whole: Certain indistinguishable V segments, among them TRBV6-2 and TRBV6-3, were excluded. Across all donors, roughly uniform sequencing depth was an assumption of the presence/absence analyses.

The PCR ran on 60 Vbeta and 13 Jbeta primers. Sequenced by immunoSEQ multiplex PCR; TCRdb stores in-frame clones only, minus some. This table has around 150,000 clones, over 75% appearing once. Germline loops: CDR1 GTSNPN, CDR2 SVGIG (reference sequence). The V gene lost 2 bases and the J gene lost 9 bases, with 13 bases spanning the gap. This CDR3 comprises 12 residues. Concerning this clone: Its specificity is not known.

V usage is TRBV30 and J usage is TRBJ1-2, with D perhaps TRBD1 (5 bases). The TCR originated in a woman under 30 in good health and CMV-seronegative. What was sequenced was PBMCs. The CDR3: CAWSPPAGSYTF. Here the CDR3 DNA reads TGTGCCTGGAGTCCCCCGGCAGGGAGCTACACCTTC.